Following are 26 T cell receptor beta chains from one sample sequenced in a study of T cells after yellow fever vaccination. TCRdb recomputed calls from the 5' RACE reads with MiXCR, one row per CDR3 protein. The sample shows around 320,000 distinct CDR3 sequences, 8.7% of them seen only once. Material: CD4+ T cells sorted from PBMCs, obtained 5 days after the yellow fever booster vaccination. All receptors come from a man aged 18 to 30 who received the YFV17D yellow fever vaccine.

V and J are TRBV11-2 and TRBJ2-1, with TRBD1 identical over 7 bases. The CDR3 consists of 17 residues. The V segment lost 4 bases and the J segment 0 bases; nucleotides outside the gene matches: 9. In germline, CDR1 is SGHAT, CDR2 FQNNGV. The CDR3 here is CASSSRGGLSSYNEQFF. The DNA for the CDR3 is TGTGCCAGCAGCTCCCGAGGGGGCCTAAGCTCCTACAATGAGCAGTTCTTC.

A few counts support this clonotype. The CDR3 reads CASSLGGTQNIQYF. CDR3 nucleotides: TGTGCCAGCAGCTTAGGGGGAACCCAAAACATTCAGTACTTC. The gene calls are TRBV7-2 and TRBJ2-4; D not resolved. V was clipped by 1 base and J by 5 bases, with 9 bases between them. Germline V CDR1 and CDR2: SGHTA, FQGNSA. The CDR3 consists of 14 residues.

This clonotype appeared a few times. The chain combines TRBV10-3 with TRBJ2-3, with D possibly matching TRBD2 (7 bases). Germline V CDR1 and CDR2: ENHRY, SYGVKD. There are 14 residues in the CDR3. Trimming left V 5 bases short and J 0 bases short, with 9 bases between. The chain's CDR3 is CAISRGGSTDTQYF. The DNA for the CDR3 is TGTGCCATCAGTAGGGGGGGAAGCACAGATACGCAGTATTTT.

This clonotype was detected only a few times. The CDR3 protein is CASSFHGGEEEQFF. The CDR3 nucleotides are TGTGCCAGCAGTTTTCATGGTGGCGAAGAAGAGCAGTTCTTC. J is TRBJ2-1 and V is TRBV12-3 or TRBV12-4; no clear D. This CDR3 has 14 amino acids. V was trimmed by 3 bases and J by 10 bases, leaving 16 bases between them.

The chain's CDR3 is CASSPRHTGLTNGYTF. CDR3 in DNA: TGTGCCAGCAGCCCCCGACATACAGGGCTGACTAATGGCTACACCTTC. V usage is TRBV2 and J usage is TRBJ1-2; D may be TRBD1 (6 bases). V lost 6 bases and J 6 bases, leaving 23 bases between the germline ends. The CDR3 consists of 16 residues. CDR1 and CDR2 (germline): SNHLY, FYNNEI.

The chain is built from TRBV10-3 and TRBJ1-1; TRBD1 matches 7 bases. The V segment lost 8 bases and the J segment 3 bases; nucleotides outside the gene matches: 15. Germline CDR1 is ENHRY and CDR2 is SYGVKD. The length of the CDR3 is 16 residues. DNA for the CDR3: TGTGCCATCGGGTCGACAGGGAACCCTTCGGACACTGAAGCTTTCTTT. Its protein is CAIGSTGNPSDTEAFF.

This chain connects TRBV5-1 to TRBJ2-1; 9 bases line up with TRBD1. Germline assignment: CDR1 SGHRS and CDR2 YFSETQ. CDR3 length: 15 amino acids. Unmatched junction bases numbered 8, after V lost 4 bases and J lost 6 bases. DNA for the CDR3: TGCGCCAGCAGCACGGGACAGGGCACCTTCAATGAGCAGTTCTTC. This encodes CASSTGQGTFNEQFF.

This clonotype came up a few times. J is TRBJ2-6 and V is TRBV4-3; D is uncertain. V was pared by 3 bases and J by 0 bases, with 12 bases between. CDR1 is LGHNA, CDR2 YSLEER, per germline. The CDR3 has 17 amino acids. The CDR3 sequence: CASSQGSGNSGANVLTF. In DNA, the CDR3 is TGCGCCAGCAGCCAGGGGTCTGGCAACTCTGGGGCCAACGTCCTGACTTTC.

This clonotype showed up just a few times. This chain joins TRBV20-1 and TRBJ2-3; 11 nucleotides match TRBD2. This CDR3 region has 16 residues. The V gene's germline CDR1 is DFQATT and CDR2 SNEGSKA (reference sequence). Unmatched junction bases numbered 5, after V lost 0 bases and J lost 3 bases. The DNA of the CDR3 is TGCAGTGCTAGAGATAGGGTAGCGGGAGGGACAGATACGCAGTATTTT. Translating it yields CSARDRVAGGTDTQYF.

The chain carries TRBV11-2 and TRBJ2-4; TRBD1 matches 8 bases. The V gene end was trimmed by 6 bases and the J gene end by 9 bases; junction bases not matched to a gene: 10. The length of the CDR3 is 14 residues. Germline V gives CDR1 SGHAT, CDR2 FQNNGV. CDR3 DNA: TGTGCCAGCAGATTAACAGGGGGGAATGGCATTCAGTACTTC. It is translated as CASRLTGGNGIQYF.

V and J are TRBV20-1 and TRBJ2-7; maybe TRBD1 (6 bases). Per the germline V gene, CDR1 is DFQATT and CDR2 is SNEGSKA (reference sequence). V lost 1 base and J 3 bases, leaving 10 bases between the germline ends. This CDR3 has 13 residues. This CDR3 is CSARGETGYEQYF. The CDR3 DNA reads TGCAGTGCTAGAGGCGAGACAGGCTACGAGCAGTACTTC.

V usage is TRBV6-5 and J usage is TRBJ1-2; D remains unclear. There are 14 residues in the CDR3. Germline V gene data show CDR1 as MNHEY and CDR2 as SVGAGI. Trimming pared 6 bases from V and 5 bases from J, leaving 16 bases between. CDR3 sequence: CASRRARMDYGYTF. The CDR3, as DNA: TGTGCCAGCAGGAGGGCTAGGATGGATTATGGCTACACCTTC.

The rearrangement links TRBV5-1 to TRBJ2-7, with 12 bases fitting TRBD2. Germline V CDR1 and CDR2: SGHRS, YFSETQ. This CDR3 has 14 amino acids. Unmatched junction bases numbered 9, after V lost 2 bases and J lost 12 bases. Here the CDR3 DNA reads TGCGCCAGCAGCTTTGGGGGACTAGCGGGCGGGTTGTACTTC. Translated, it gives CASSFGGLAGGLYF.

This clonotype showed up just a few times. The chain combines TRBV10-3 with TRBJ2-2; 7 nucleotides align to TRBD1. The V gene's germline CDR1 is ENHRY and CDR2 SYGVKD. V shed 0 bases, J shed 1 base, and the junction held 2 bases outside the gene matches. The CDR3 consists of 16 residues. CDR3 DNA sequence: TGTGCCATCAGTGAGTCATCAGGGGGGAACACCGGGGAGCTGTTTTTT. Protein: CAISESSGGNTGELFF.

The CDR3 reads CSARDGKKDEKLFF. The CDR3, as DNA: TGCAGTGCTAGAGATGGGAAGAAGGATGAAAAACTGTTTTTT. V and J are TRBV20-1 and TRBJ1-4; no clear D gene. Trimming removed 0 bases at V and 6 bases at J, with 11 bases between. CDR3 length: 14 amino acids. The germline V gene encodes CDR1 DFQATT and CDR2 SNEGSKA (reference sequence).

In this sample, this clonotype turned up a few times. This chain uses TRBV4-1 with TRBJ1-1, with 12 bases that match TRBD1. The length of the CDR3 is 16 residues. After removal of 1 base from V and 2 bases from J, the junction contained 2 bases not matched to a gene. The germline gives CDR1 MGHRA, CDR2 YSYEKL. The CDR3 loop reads CASSQGGTGGNTEAFF. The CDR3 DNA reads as TGCGCCAGCAGCCAAGGGGGGACAGGGGGCAACACTGAAGCTTTCTTT.

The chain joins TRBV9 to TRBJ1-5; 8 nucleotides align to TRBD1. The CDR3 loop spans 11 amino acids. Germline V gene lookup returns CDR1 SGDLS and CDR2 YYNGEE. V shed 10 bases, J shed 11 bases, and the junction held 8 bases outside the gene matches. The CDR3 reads CAPSGGQAQHF. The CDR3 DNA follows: TGTGCCCCTTCAGGGGGCCAAGCCCAGCATTTT.

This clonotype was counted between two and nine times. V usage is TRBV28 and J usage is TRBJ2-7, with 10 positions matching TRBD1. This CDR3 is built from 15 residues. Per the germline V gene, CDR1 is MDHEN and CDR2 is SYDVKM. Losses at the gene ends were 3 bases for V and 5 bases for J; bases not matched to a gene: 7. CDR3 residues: CASSLTTGTGDEQYV. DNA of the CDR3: TGTGCCAGCAGTTTGACTACCGGGACAGGGGACGAGCAGTACGTC.

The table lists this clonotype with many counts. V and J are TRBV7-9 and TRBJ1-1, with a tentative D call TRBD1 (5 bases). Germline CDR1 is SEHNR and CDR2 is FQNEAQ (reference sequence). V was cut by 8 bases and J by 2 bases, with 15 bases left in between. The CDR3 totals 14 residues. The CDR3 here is CASGWGFVNTEAFF. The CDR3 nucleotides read TGTGCCAGCGGTTGGGGGTTCGTCAACACTGAAGCTTTCTTT.

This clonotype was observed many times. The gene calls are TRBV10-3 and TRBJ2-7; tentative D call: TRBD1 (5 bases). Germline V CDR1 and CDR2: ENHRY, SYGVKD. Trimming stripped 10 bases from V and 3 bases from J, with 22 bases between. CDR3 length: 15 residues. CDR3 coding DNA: TGTGCCAGGCTTTCGGCTCGGACATGCTGCTACGAGCAGTACGTC. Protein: CARLSARTCCYEQYV.

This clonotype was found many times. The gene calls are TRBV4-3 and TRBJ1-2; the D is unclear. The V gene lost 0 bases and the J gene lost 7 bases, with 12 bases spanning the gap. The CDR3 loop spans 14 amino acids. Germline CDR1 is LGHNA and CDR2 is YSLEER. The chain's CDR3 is CASSQEPGRSGYTF. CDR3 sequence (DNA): TGCGCCAGCAGCCAAGAGCCAGGCAGAAGTGGCTACACCTTC.

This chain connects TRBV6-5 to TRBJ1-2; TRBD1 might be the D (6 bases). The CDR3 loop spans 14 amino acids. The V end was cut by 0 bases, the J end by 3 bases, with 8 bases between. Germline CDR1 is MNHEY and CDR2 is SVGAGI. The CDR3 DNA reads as TGTGCCAGCAGTTACTCAGGGGGAGACTATGGCTACACCTTC. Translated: CASSYSGGDYGYTF.

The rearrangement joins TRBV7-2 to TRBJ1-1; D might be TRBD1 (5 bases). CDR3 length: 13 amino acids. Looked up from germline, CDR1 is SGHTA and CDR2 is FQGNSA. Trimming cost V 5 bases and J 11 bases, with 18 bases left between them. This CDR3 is CASSPLGGGMAFF. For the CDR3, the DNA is TGTGCCAGCAGCCCTTTAGGTGGGGGGATGGCTTTCTTT.

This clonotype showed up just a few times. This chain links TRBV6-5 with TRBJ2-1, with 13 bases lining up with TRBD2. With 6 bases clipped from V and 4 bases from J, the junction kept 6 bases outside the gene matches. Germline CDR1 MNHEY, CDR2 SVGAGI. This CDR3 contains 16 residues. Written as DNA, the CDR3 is TGTGCCAGCAGGCTACGGACTAGCGGGGGTTACAATGAGCAGTTCTTC. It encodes CASRLRTSGGYNEQFF.

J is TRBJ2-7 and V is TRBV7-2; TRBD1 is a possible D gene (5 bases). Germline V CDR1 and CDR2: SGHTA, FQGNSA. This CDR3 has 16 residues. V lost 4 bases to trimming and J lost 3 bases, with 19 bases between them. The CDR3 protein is CASSSHGRTSNYEQYF. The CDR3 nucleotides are TGTGCCAGCAGCTCCCACGGACGGACATCTAACTACGAGCAGTACTTC.

The CDR3 DNA follows: TGTGCCAGCAGTCCGCTCGGGGGGGCGTACGAGCAGTACTTC. Translating it yields CASSPLGGAYEQYF. The V call is TRBV12-3 or TRBV12-4, the J call TRBJ2-7, with TRBD2 matching 8 bases. V lost 5 bases, J lost 4 bases, and 7 bases stayed unmatched. The CDR3 is 14 amino acids.